The clone carrying this TCR beta chain has only a few counts. The antigen is unknown. CDR3 size: 16 residues. J lost 6 bases, V lost 3 bases, and 6 bases had no gene match. Germline CDR1 is SGHRS and CDR2 is YFSETQ. The data were taken from a study of post-analysis software for immune sequencing data. Study overall: Recorded subtypes: relapsing-remitting, secondary progressive, progressive-relapsing; some patients unannotated. Study-wide findings and caveats: The authors found that F measure strongly co-clustered same-batch samples. TRBV segments more frequent in patients than in controls numbered roughly five and included TRBV5-6, TRBV5-1 and TRBV20-1. Controls' normalized Chao1 diversity significantly exceeded that of multiple sclerosis patients.

Presence of unique molecular identifiers characterized the TCR beta cDNA libraries. The authors obtained 400,000 to 600,000 cDNA molecules from roughly 1 to 10 million T cells. TCRdb processed the PCR reads anew with MiXCR; each CDR3 protein has one entry. The repertoire holds 500,000 to 600,000 distinct CDR3 sequences, with about 40% as singletons. Sequenced sample: blood. The chain links TRBV5-1 to TRBJ2-3, with 14 positions matching TRBD2. This TCR came from a girl aged 10-17 years with multiple sclerosis. The CDR3 loop is CASSWTSGRPSDTQYF. The CDR3 coding sequence is TGCGCCAGCAGCTGGACTAGCGGGAGGCCATCCGATACGCAGTATTTT. Supplemented by reference TRBV5-1 and TRBJ2-3, the full variable domain reads KAGVTQTPRYLIKTRGQQVTLSCSPISGHRSVSWYQQTPGQGLQFLFEYFSETQRNKGNFPGRFSGRQFSNSRSEMNVSTLELGDSALYLCASSWTSGRPSDTQYFGPGTRLTVL.